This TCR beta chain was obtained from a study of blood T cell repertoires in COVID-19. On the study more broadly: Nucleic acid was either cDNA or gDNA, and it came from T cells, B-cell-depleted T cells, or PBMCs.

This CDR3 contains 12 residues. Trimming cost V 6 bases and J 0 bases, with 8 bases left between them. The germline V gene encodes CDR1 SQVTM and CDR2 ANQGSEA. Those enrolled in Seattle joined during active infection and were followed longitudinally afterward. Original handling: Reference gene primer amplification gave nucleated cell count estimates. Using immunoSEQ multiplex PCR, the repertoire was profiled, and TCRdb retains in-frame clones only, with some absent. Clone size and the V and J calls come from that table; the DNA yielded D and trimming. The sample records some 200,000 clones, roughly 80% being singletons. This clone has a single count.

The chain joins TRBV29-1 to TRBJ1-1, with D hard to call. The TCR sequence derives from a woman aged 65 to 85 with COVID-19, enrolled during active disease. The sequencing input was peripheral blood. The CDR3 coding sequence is TGCAGCGTCGAAATCGTGAACACTGAAGCTTTCTTT. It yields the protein CSVEIVNTEAFF. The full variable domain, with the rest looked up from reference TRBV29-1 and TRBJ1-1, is SAVISQKPSRDICQRGTSLTIQCQVDSQVTMMFWYRQQPGQSLTLIATANQGSEATYESGFVIDKFPISRPNLTFSTLTVSNMSPEDSSIYLCSVEIVNTEAFFGQGTRLTVV.